The T cell receptor beta chain under discussion was sequenced for a study of identical twins. Study observations and caveats: Fewer insertions were carried by abundant cord blood beta clonotypes, but none was seen in memory repertoires.

The CDR3 is 16 amino acids. V was pared by 5 bases and J by 1 base, with 17 bases between. Notes on this clonotype: Its matching antigen is unknown.

TCRdb itself ran the 5' RACE reads through MiXCR, one entry per CDR3 protein. The table records about 260,000 distinct CDR3 sequences, roughly 7% of them present only once. These data also formed part of another study, on yellow fever vaccine responses in identical twins. That work states: Twins' vaccine T cell responses reportedly seemed partly convergent and partly personalized.

Sequences were obtained from memory (CD45RO+) T cells sorted from blood. The chain employs TRBV12-3 or TRBV12-4 and TRBJ1-1, with D possibly matching TRBD1 (6 bases). This clonotype was sampled from a woman under 30 in good health. CDR3 amino acids: CASSGGDGNWNTEAFF. The CDR3 DNA reads as TGTGCCAGCAGTGGGGGCGACGGGAATTGGAACACTGAAGCTTTCTTT.